This T cell receptor (beta chain) was sequenced during a study of T cell changes during pregnancy in multiple sclerosis. In its sample, this clone was seen once. Data came from immunoSEQ multiplex PCR; TCRdb stores just in-frame clones and leaves some out. The sample has 65,000 to 85,000 clones, 94% seen once. Per the germline V gene, CDR1 is SQVTM and CDR2 is ANQGSEA. The CDR3 extends over 14 amino acids. The J segment lost 2 bases and the V segment lost 3 bases, leaving 1 base of the junction unmatched. This TCR was recovered from a female donor in good health, enrolled as a control in a pregnancy study. The chain combines TRBV29-1 with TRBJ2-6, with 7 bases that match TRBD2. The sequencing here drew on peripheral blood, taken in the second trimester of pregnancy. CDR3 residues: CSVEGGAGANVLTF. The CDR3 nucleotides are TGCAGCGTTGAGGGGGGGGCTGGGGCCAACGTCCTGACTTTC.